These 4 T cell receptor beta chains were all obtained from the same sample, sequenced in a study of post-analysis software for immune sequencing data (dated by TCRdb to between 2014 and 2017). Library creation used PCR. TCRdb records Illumina HiSeq 2500 as the sequencer. To reduce PCR and sequencing biases, unique molecular identifiers were built into the TCR beta cDNA libraries. The public reads were run again by TCRdb, first through fastp at Q25 and then through MiXCR, and only productive beta chains were kept. CDR3 protein sequences are deduplicated, and each keeps its most common genes and DNA. This sample has roughly 570,000 distinct CDR3 sequences in its table, and 34% of those were observed once. The top ten hold around 6% of the sample. Points the paper makes about the study in general: Patients showed significantly higher frequencies than controls for a handful of TRBV segments, among them TRBV5-6, TRBV5-1 and TRBV20-1.

The antigens of these receptors remain unknown. What was sequenced was blood. The receptor set was obtained from a girl younger than 18 with multiple sclerosis.

V and J are TRBV3-1 and TRBJ1-4; D is undetermined. From germline, CDR1 is LGHDT and CDR2 YNNKEL (reference sequence). The ends were cut back, 1 base at V and 0 bases at J, with 12 bases in the middle. This CDR3 spans 17 amino acids. CDR3 region: CASSQAKQAATNEKLFF. In DNA, the CDR3 is TGTGCCAGCAGCCAAGCGAAGCAGGCGGCAACTAATGAAAAACTGTTTTTT.

The rearrangement joins TRBV5-5 to TRBJ1-6; no clear D gene. V gave up 4 bases and J gave up 7 bases, with 9 bases separating them. Germline V gene data show CDR1 as SGHKS and CDR2 as YYEKEE (reference sequence). There are 13 residues in the CDR3. The CDR3 protein is CASSPILNSPLHF. CDR3 bases: TGTGCCAGCAGCCCCATTCTAAATTCACCCCTCCACTTT. Full variable domain (remainder filled in from reference TRBV5-5 and TRBJ1-6): DAGVTQSPTHLIKTRGQQVTLRCSPISGHKSVSWYQQVLGQGPQFIFQYYEKEERGRGNFPDRFSARQFPNYSSELNVNALLLGDSALYLCASSPILNSPLHFGNGTRLTVT.

This clonotype was detected ten times or more. The V call is TRBV5-5, the J call TRBJ2-7; tentative D call: TRBD1 (5 bases). V was shortened by 3 bases and J by 9 bases, with 19 bases between the two germline ends. The CDR3 consists of 14 residues. Per the germline V gene, CDR1 is SGHKS and CDR2 is YYEKEE (reference sequence). The CDR3 DNA reads TGTGCCAGCAGCTCCGGACACCCCGTCTTAGGGCAGTACTTC. It translates to CASSSGHPVLGQYF.

This chain uses TRBV2 with TRBJ1-4; possible D gene TRBD1, 6 bases. The CDR3 contains 13 residues. Trimming removed 8 bases from V and 8 bases from J, with 15 bases in between. Germline loops: CDR1 SNHLY, CDR2 FYNNEI. Here the CDR3 DNA reads TGTGCCAGCGCCGGGACATGGGGGGAAAAACTGTTTTTT. It translates to CASAGTWGEKLFF.